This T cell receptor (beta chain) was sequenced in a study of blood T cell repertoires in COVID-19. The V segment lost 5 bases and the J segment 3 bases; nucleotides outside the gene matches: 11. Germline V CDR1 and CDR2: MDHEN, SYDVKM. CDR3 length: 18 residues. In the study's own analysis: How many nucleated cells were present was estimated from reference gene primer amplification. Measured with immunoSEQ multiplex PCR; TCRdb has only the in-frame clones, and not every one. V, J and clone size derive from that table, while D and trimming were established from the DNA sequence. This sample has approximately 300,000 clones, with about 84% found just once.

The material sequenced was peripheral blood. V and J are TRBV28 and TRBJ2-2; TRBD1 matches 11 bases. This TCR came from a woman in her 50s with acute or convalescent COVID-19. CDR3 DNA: TGTGCCAGCAGTCCCCGGACAGGGGGCGCGCAGTACACCGGGGAGCTGTTTTTT. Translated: CASSPRTGGAQYTGELFF.